The subject of this entry is one T cell receptor (beta chain). The target antigen is unknown. CDR1 is MDHEN, CDR2 SYDVKM, per germline. Deletions cut 6 bases from V and 5 bases from J, with 19 bases between. The CDR3 sequence is 15 residues long. Only CD45RO-negative cells positively selected for CCR7 counted as naive CD8 cells, so terminally differentiated effector memory CD45RA+ cells were excluded. This record belongs to a study of shared clonotypes between healthy human individuals. Study-level results: Non-shared clonotypes showed lower generation probabilities than clonotypes common to all four donors. Across a handful of donors, naive CD4 shared roughly 5.1%, naive CD8 less than 4%, memory CD4 more than 2%, memory CD8 0.4% to 0.5%.

In the authors' workflow: There were no quality scores in the junction-only immunoSEQ sequences, so filtering differed. The assay was immunoSEQ multiplex PCR, and TCRdb's table has in-frame clones only and misses some. V and J calls plus clone size are reproduced from that table; the DNA served to infer D and trimming. Of roughly 2.1 million clones in the sample, about 93% were seen once. Sequences were obtained from naive CD8+ T cells from PBMCs. This chain joins TRBV28 and TRBJ1-1; D perhaps matches TRBD1 (5 bases). This receptor was obtained from a man aged 18 to 35 in good health. Some clones in this sample may be carry-over from other donors' samples. CDR3 in DNA: TGTGCCAGCAGCTCTAGGTGGGGGGAGGGGACTGAAGCTTTCTTT. It yields the protein CASSSRWGEGTEAFF.